These 32 T cell receptor beta chains were sequenced from one sample in a study of shared clonotypes between healthy human individuals. Sequenced by immunoSEQ multiplex PCR; TCRdb stores in-frame clones only, minus some. The sample includes roughly 1.5 million clones, approximately 98% seen only once; the top ten take 0.4% to 0.45%. Sequenced sample: naive CD4+ T cells sorted from blood. Subset defined: CD45RA+ positively selected. These receptors all stem from a young man in good health.

This chain's CDR3 is CASSLSLAATSSYNEQFF. CDR3 nucleotide sequence: TGTGCCAGCAGCTTGAGTCTAGCGGCGACGAGCTCCTACAATGAGCAGTTCTTC. V is TRBV5-8 and J is TRBJ2-1, with 7 positions matching TRBD2. Germline-derived CDR1 and CDR2 are SGHTS and YDEGEE. The junction had 10 bases not matched to a gene; V was cut back by 1 base and J by 0 bases. The CDR3 is made up of 18 amino acids.

The chain recombines TRBV5-5 with TRBJ2-6; unclear D gene. The CDR3 consists of 15 residues. Germline V gene lookup returns CDR1 SGHKS and CDR2 YYEKEE (reference sequence). The V and J ends lost 6 bases and 5 bases respectively, with 15 bases between them. The CDR3 region is CASMPPQSRANVLTF. The CDR3 DNA is TGTGCCAGCATGCCGCCACAAAGTCGGGCCAACGTCCTGACTTTC.

The chain links TRBV2 to TRBJ1-1; no firm D call. The CDR3 contains 17 residues. The V gene's germline CDR1 is SNHLY and CDR2 FYNNEI. V dropped 1 base and J dropped 0 bases, with 15 bases sitting between them. The CDR3 DNA is TGTGCCAGCAGTGAAGGCACAGCCTTTGGGATGAACACTGAAGCTTTCTTT. The encoded protein is CASSEGTAFGMNTEAFF.

The chain's CDR3 is CASSEIREAGVYSNQPQHF. CDR3 sequence (DNA): TGTGCCAGCAGTGAAATTCGGGAGGCGGGGGTCTATAGCAATCAGCCCCAGCATTTT. This chain joins TRBV6-1 and TRBJ1-5; TRBD1 might be the D (5 bases). The V gene's germline CDR1 is MNHNS and CDR2 SASEGT. The CDR3 spans 19 residues. The ends were cut back, 2 bases at V and 0 bases at J, with 20 bases in the middle.

The chain uses TRBV11-1 and TRBJ2-7; D tentatively reads TRBD1 or TRBD2 (5 bases each). The CDR3 extends over 13 amino acids. The ends were cut back, 8 bases at V and 2 bases at J, with 13 bases in the middle. CDR1 is SGHAT and CDR2 is FQDESV in the germline V gene (reference sequence). The CDR3 DNA reads as TGTGCCAGCGGGACCCAAGCCGCCTACGAGCAGTACTTC. Its protein product is CASGTQAAYEQYF.

CDR3 nucleotide sequence: TGTGCCAGCAGCTTAGCGATCGGCCGGGTGGACAGGTCTTACAATGAGCAGTTCTTC. Translating gives CASSLAIGRVDRSYNEQFF. The J gene is TRBJ2-1, the V gene TRBV7-6; 7 nucleotides line up with TRBD1. The CDR3 has 19 residues. Germline V gene sequence: CDR1 SGHVS, CDR2 FNYEAQ. V gave up 0 bases and J gave up 4 bases; unmatched junction bases: 15.

This chain joins TRBV9 and TRBJ2-7; a possible D gene is TRBD1 (5 bases). The germline CDR1 and CDR2 sequences are SGDLS and YYNGEE. The V and J ends lost 2 bases and 2 bases respectively, with 11 bases between them. The CDR3 consists of 14 residues. Here the CDR3 reads CASSVLDSTYEQYF. The CDR3 DNA reads as TGTGCCAGCAGCGTTCTCGACAGCACCTACGAGCAGTACTTC.

This chain uses TRBV19 with TRBJ2-1; TRBD2 agrees at 9 bases. The CDR3 contains 16 residues. The germline V gene encodes CDR1 LNHDA and CDR2 SQIVND (reference sequence). The trim removed 6 bases at V and 8 bases at J, leaving 14 bases unmatched. CDR3 residues: CASRRRGGEGLYEQFF. In DNA form, the CDR3 reads TGTGCCAGTAGGCGGCGGGGGGGAGAGGGTCTTTATGAGCAGTTCTTC.

V is TRBV10-3 and J is TRBJ2-3; the D call may be TRBD1 or TRBD2 (5 bases each). V gave up 3 bases and J gave up 2 bases, with 12 bases separating them. CDR1 is ENHRY, CDR2 SYGVKD, per germline. This CDR3 comprises 15 residues. CDR3 region: CAISDFREITDTQYF. CDR3 DNA sequence: TGTGCCATCAGTGATTTCAGGGAGATCACAGATACGCAGTATTTT.

V usage is TRBV21-1 and J usage is TRBJ1-2; the table gives TRBD1 as D, unverified against the DNA. TRBV21-1 represents a pseudogene. The CDR3 is 15 residues long. The CDR3: CASSKATRNNYGYTF. DNA for the CDR3: TGTGCCAGCAGCAAAGCGACACGGAATAACTATGGCTACACCTTC.

The chain carries TRBV5-1 and TRBJ2-3, with TRBD1 matching over 7 bases. The ends lost 4 bases at V and 2 bases at J; junction bases unmatched: 7. The CDR3 is made up of 15 amino acids. CDR1 and CDR2 from the germline V gene are SGHRS and YFSETQ. CDR3 DNA: TGCGCCAGCAGCCCCGGGACAGCCCACACAGATACGCAGTATTTT. Protein: CASSPGTAHTDTQYF.

The genes are TRBV11-2 and TRBJ1-1; TRBD1 agrees at 10 bases. Germline loops: CDR1 SGHAT, CDR2 FQNNGV. The V segment lost 2 bases and the J segment 2 bases; nucleotides outside the gene matches: 5. The CDR3 runs 16 residues. The CDR3 loop reads CASSLRTGGINTEAFF. The DNA for the CDR3 is TGTGCCAGCAGCTTACGGACAGGGGGAATTAACACTGAAGCTTTCTTT.

The chain is built from TRBV7-7 and TRBJ2-1; a weak D match, TRBD2 (5 bases). V shed 10 bases and J shed 7 bases, with 14 bases lying between them. Germline-derived CDR1 and CDR2 are SSHAT and FNYEAQ (reference sequence). CDR3 size: 12 residues. The CDR3 DNA follows: TGTGCCACCTCAAGATTAGCGAATGAGCAGTTCTTC. This encodes CATSRLANEQFF.

In its sample, this clone was seen once. Other DNA sequences within the sample encode an identical CDR3. This chain links TRBV5-5 with TRBJ2-1, with 14 bases lining up with TRBD2. Germline CDR1 SGHKS, CDR2 YYEKEE (reference sequence). V was clipped by 4 bases and J by 1 base; unmatched bases: 4. This CDR3 region has 17 residues. The CDR3 DNA reads TGTGCCAGCAGCGCCGGGACTAGCGGGAGTTCCTACAATGAGCAGTTCTTC. Translation: CASSAGTSGSSYNEQFF.

The V gene is TRBV5-1, the J gene TRBJ2-3, with D possibly being TRBD2 (5 bases). Trimming took 4 bases from V and 6 from J, leaving 12 bases between them. There are 13 residues in the CDR3. Germline lookup yields CDR1 SGHRS and CDR2 YFSETQ. As DNA, the CDR3 is TGCGCCAGCAGCGTACGAGGGCTGGATACGCAGTATTTT. It is translated as CASSVRGLDTQYF.

This rearrangement joins TRBV4-3 to TRBJ1-3; 8 positions match TRBD1. Looked up from germline, CDR1 is LGHNA and CDR2 is YSLEER. This CDR3 spans 17 amino acids. J was trimmed by 0 bases and V by 2 bases; bases with no gene match: 6. The CDR3 spells CASSQIGQGLSGNTIYF. In DNA form, the CDR3 reads TGCGCCAGCAGCCAAATCGGACAGGGCCTCTCTGGAAACACCATATATTTT.

The chain carries TRBV2 and TRBJ2-7, with D perhaps assigned TRBD1 or TRBD2 (5 bases each). Trimming cost V 5 bases and J 7 bases, with 15 bases left between them. Germline CDR1 and CDR2: SNHLY and FYNNEI. CDR3 length equals 13 residues. The CDR3 nucleotides read TGTGCCAGCAGTTGGGAAGGGGAGTGGGAGCAGTACTTC. Protein: CASSWEGEWEQYF. Together with reference TRBV2 and TRBJ2-7, the CDR3 gives the full variable domain: EPEVTQTPSHQVTQMGQEVILRCVPISNHLYFYWYRQILGQKVEFLVSFYNNEISEKSEIFDDQFSVERPDGSNFTLKIRSTKLEDSAMYFCASSWEGEWEQYFGPGTRLTVT.

J is TRBJ2-5 and V is TRBV4-3; no firm D call. V was clipped by 4 bases and J by 4 bases, with 13 bases between them. Germline-derived CDR1 and CDR2 are LGHNA and YSLEER. CDR3 size: 14 residues. The CDR3 coding sequence is TGCGCCAGCAGCCTCCTAGGCTCCTCAGAGACCCAGTACTTC. It specifies CASSLLGSSETQYF.

The rearrangement joins TRBV29-1 to TRBJ2-3; 8 nucleotides match TRBD2. V was pared by 4 bases and J by 1 base, with 7 bases of the junction left unmatched. The CDR3 sequence is 15 residues long. Germline V gives CDR1 SQVTM, CDR2 ANQGSEA. The chain's CDR3 is CSVGFGAGGTDTQYF. DNA for the CDR3: TGCAGCGTTGGTTTCGGAGCGGGGGGCACAGATACGCAGTATTTT.

The V call is TRBV2, the J call TRBJ1-1, with no clear D. Looked up from germline, CDR1 is SNHLY and CDR2 is FYNNEI. This CDR3 is 11 amino acids long. Between the trimmed V and J ends, which lost 8 bases and 1 base, there was a span of 5 bases. The CDR3 nucleotides read TGTGCCAGCTACAAGAACACTGAAGCTTTCTTT. Its translation is CASYKNTEAFF. Filled out from reference TRBV2 and TRBJ1-1, the complete variable domain reads EPEVTQTPSHQVTQMGQEVILRCVPISNHLYFYWYRQILGQKVEFLVSFYNNEISEKSEIFDDQFSVERPDGSNFTLKIRSTKLEDSAMYFCASYKNTEAFFGQGTRLTVV.

V is TRBV7-9 and J is TRBJ2-1, with 7 positions matching TRBD2. From germline, CDR1 is SEHNR and CDR2 FQNEAQ (reference sequence). This CDR3 contains 15 residues. The J segment lost 6 bases and the V segment lost 3 bases, leaving 8 bases of the junction unmatched. CDR3 DNA sequence: TGTGCCAGCAGCTTCGGGCTAGCGGTACGCAATGAGCAGTTCTTC. It is translated as CASSFGLAVRNEQFF.

This rearrangement joins TRBV21-1 to TRBJ2-7; the table's D call, TRBD2, has no DNA check behind it. TRBV21-1 is flagged as a pseudogene. The CDR3 runs 15 residues. CDR3 nucleotides: TGTGCCAGCAGCAAAAGCCGGGAATGGTCCTACGAGCAGTACTTC. Translating it yields CASSKSREWSYEQYF.

V gene TRBV20-1 combines with J gene TRBJ2-1; D ambiguous. CDR1 and CDR2 (germline): DFQATT, SNEGSKA (reference sequence). The length of the CDR3 is 11 residues. The V end lost 5 bases, the J end lost 3 bases, and 5 bases lay between the germline ends. The CDR3 spells CSAGHYNEQFF. In DNA form, the CDR3 reads TGCAGTGCTGGTCACTACAATGAGCAGTTCTTC.

The CDR3 loop reads CASSFRVGYGYTF. In DNA, the CDR3 is TGTGCCAGCAGCTTCAGGGTAGGGTATGGCTACACCTTC. The J gene is TRBJ1-2, the V gene TRBV7-9; D might be TRBD1 (5 bases). Germline CDR1 is SEHNR and CDR2 is FQNEAQ (reference sequence). Trimming pared 3 bases from V and 5 bases from J, leaving 10 bases between. The CDR3 sequence is 13 residues long.

This rearrangement joins TRBV6-6 to TRBJ1-3, with 7 bases fitting TRBD1. J was trimmed by 4 bases and V by 2 bases; bases with no gene match: 2. The CDR3 sequence is 14 residues long. The germline V gene has CDR1 MNHNY and CDR2 SVGAGI (reference sequence). The CDR3 reads CASSYQTGGNTIYF. The CDR3 DNA sequence: TGTGCCAGCAGTTACCAGACAGGGGGAAACACCATATATTTT.

This clone was observed once. This specimen includes other DNA sequences encoding the same CDR3. J is TRBJ1-4 and V is TRBV5-1; D perhaps matches TRBD1 (6 bases). V gave up 0 bases and J gave up 8 bases, with 11 bases separating them. CDR3 length: 14 amino acids. Germline CDR1 is SGHRS and CDR2 is YFSETQ. The CDR3 spells CASSLAQGEEKLFF. CDR3 DNA sequence: TGCGCCAGCAGCTTGGCACAGGGAGAGGAAAAACTGTTTTTT.

This clone was observed a single time. The genes are TRBV9 and TRBJ2-5; no clear D gene. The CDR3 length is 12 residues. Germline CDR1 is SGDLS and CDR2 is YYNGEE. Trimming took 5 bases from V and 5 from J, leaving 10 bases between them. Here the CDR3 reads CASSRDHETQYF. In DNA, the CDR3 is TGTGCCAGCAGTAGGGATCACGAGACCCAGTACTTC.

In its sample, this clone was seen once. The chain joins TRBV7-3 to TRBJ2-2, with TRBD2 matching 12 bases. The CDR3 is made up of 18 amino acids. The V gene end was trimmed by 3 bases and the J gene end by 6 bases; junction bases not matched to a gene: 11. CDR1 is SGHTA, CDR2 FQGTGA, per germline. The CDR3 spells CASSFLQPSSGRAGELFF. For the CDR3, the DNA is TGTGCCAGCAGCTTCCTCCAGCCTTCTAGCGGGAGGGCCGGGGAGCTGTTTTTT.

The chain couples TRBV7-9 to TRBJ2-7; D is possibly TRBD2 (6 bases). Trimming took off 3 bases at V and 1 base at J, with 22 bases between the two ends. Germline V lookup: CDR1 SEHNR, CDR2 FQNEAQ (reference sequence). The CDR3 has 18 residues. The CDR3 DNA reads as TGTGCCAGCAGCTTCAGTTCTCGCGGGAACTCGATATCCTACGAGCAGTACTTC. Translating it yields CASSFSSRGNSISYEQYF. Full variable domain (remainder filled in from reference TRBV7-9 and TRBJ2-7): DTGVSQNPRHKITKRGQNVTFRCDPISEHNRLYWYRQTLGQGPEFLTYFQNEAQLEKSRLLSDRFSAERPKGSFSTLEIQRTEQGDSAMYLCASSFSSRGNSISYEQYFGPGTRLTVT.

The J gene is TRBJ2-5, the V gene TRBV10-3, with 9 bases aligning to TRBD1. The germline gives CDR1 ENHRY, CDR2 SYGVKD. The CDR3 spans 14 residues. The V gene end was trimmed by 6 bases and the J gene end by 3 bases; junction bases not matched to a gene: 5. CDR3 coding DNA: TGTGCCATCAGCACCGGGACAGGGAAAGAGACCCAGTACTTC. It specifies CAISTGTGKETQYF.

CDR3 protein: CASSTRGRAQETQYF. The CDR3 DNA follows: TGTGCCAGCTCTACCCGAGGGAGGGCCCAAGAGACCCAGTACTTC. The V and J genes are TRBV18 and TRBJ2-5; 7 bases are a match to TRBD2. CDR1 and CDR2 from the germline V gene are KGHSH and LQKENI. The length of the CDR3 is 15 residues. J lost 1 base, V lost 6 bases, and 8 bases had no gene match.

This chain connects TRBV18 to TRBJ2-2, with D unresolved. Per germline, CDR1 KGHSH and CDR2 LQKENI. V lost 5 bases and J 3 bases, leaving 16 bases between the germline ends. The CDR3 runs 16 residues. The CDR3 sequence is CASSTTPPTYTGELFF. As DNA, the CDR3 is TGTGCCAGCTCAACAACTCCCCCGACCTACACCGGGGAGCTGTTTTTT.